The rows below give T cell receptor beta chains drawn from one sample of a study of T cell repertoires in cytomegalovirus infection. For these TCRs, the target antigens are not known. TCRdb used MiXCR to reprocess the reads, holding one entry per CDR3 protein. The sample shows around 120,000 distinct CDR3 sequences, around 25% of them seen only once. The sequencing sample was made of PBMCs, sequenced either directly or after in vitro stimulation (not recorded which). The receptors were sampled from a human donor in good health (CMV status not recorded). Some clones in this sample may be carry-over from other donors' samples. Both conserved end residues are part of each CDR3. Each record gives: V gene, J gene, clone size, CDR3 protein. A clone size is listed for some rows: how often the clone was seen (once, few, many), or a class if it is expanded.

>TRBV12-3/TRBV12-4|TRBJ2-1|many
CASTGTSGSFNEQFF
>TRBV12-3/TRBV12-4|TRBJ2-7|-
CASSLDRASEQYF
>TRBV5-6|TRBJ1-2|few
CASSLVVQGYTF
>TRBV30|TRBJ1-1|-
CAWSQALNTEAFF
>TRBV19|TRBJ2-3|few
CASSISSEAQYF
>TRBV10-3|TRBJ2-3|-
CAIRGTSGSTDTQYF
>TRBV7-2|TRBJ2-7|-
CASSFYPGPYEQYF
>TRBV7-3|TRBJ1-4|many
CASSEGQGRNEKLFF
>TRBV19|TRBJ1-6|-
CASSIQGAYNSPLHF
>TRBV12-3/TRBV12-4|TRBJ1-1|-
CASNPRTGPTEAFF
>TRBV5-5|TRBJ2-1|-
CASSFLDRDINEQFF